These T cell receptor beta chains were read from a single sample in a study of T cell responses to AZD1222 COVID-19 vaccine. The assay was immunoSEQ multiplex PCR, and TCRdb's table has in-frame clones only and misses some. Altogether 150,000 or so clones are present, just over 90% being singletons, with the ten largest covering approximately 3%. The sample consisted of peripheral blood, taken on day 0 of MenACWY control vaccination. The receptor source for this set is an adult in good health. Each CDR3 is given with its conserved first and last residue. The order of the fields is V gene, J gene, D gene, CDR3 protein. A D gene is named only where the DNA matches it firmly.

>TRBV19|TRBJ2-2|TRBD2
CASSMPGGSGELFF
>TRBV10-1|TRBJ2-2|NA
CASSDRGVLTIGELFF
>TRBV4-1|TRBJ2-3|TRBD1
CASSQEWTGRTDTQYF
>TRBV25-1|TRBJ1-1|NA
CASSELLPGQGTAEAFF
>TRBV12-5|TRBJ2-2|TRBD1
CASALTGAGELFF
>TRBV18|TRBJ1-3|NA
CASSLERNTIYF
>TRBV11-2|TRBJ1-5|NA
CASSLDYNSNQPQHF
>TRBV30|TRBJ1-5|NA
CAWSVRGQPQHF
>TRBV24-1|TRBJ2-4|NA
CATSDNGGGATKNIQYF
>TRBV20-1|TRBJ1-1|NA
CSASRPTEAFF
>TRBV5-8|TRBJ1-5|TRBD1
CASSQDRVDQPQHF
>TRBV6-6|TRBJ1-5|NA
CASSYTGSDQPQHF
>TRBV9|TRBJ2-7|TRBD1
CASSSRDRILDEQYF
>TRBV9|TRBJ2-7|NA
CASSPGGPGYEQYF
>TRBV7-2|TRBJ1-1|NA
CASTLIGRGNTEAFF
>TRBV18|TRBJ1-1|NA
CASSPQGLYTEAFF
>TRBV15|TRBJ2-7|TRBD2
CATSAQTSGSHEQYF
>TRBV10-2|TRBJ2-1|TRBD1
CASGPPGQGGNEQFF
>TRBV5-1|TRBJ1-1|TRBD1
CASSLGQGPEAFF
>TRBV7-9|TRBJ2-3|TRBD1
CASSLRQGQDTQYF
>TRBV6-5|TRBJ2-7|TRBD2
CASTWTSGTYEQYF
>TRBV5-4|TRBJ1-2|NA
CASSLDINYGYTF
>TRBV5-1|TRBJ1-1|TRBD1
CASSLVQGAQTEAFF
>TRBV18|TRBJ1-1|NA
CASSPRTEEGTEAFF
>TRBV7-2|TRBJ2-2|TRBD1
CASSIDRVYTGELFF
>TRBV10-3|TRBJ1-1|NA
CAITGTKYTEAFF